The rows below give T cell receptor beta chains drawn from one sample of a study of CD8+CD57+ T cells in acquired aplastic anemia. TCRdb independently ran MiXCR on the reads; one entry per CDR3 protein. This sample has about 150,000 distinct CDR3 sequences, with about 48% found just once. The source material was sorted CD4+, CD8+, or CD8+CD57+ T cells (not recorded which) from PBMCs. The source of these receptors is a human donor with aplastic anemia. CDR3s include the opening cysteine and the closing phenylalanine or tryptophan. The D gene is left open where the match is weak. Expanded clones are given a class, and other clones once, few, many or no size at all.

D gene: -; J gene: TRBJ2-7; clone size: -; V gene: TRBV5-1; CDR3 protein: CASSLVARGYEQYF; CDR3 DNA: TGCGCCAGCAGCTTGGTAGCCAGGGGCTACGAGCAGTACTTC
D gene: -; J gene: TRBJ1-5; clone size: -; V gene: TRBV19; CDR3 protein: CASQFTGWGQPQHF; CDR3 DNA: TGTGCCAGCCAATTTACAGGGTGGGGTCAGCCCCAGCATTTT
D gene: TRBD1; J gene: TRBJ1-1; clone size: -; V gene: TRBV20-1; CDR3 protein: CRASTGGSNTEAFF; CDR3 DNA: TGCAGGGCATCGACAGGGGGCTCGAACACTGAAGCTTTCTTT
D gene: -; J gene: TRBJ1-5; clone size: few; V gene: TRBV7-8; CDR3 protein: CASSPDYGPQHF; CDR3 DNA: TGTGCCAGCAGCCCCGATTATGGGCCCCAGCATTTT
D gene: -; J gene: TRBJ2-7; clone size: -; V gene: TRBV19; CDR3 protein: CASSTADSRREQYF; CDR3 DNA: TGTGCCAGTAGTACAGCGGACAGCCGTCGGGAGCAGTACTTC
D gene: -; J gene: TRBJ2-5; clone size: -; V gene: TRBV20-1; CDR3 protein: CSARLSGQPQETQYF; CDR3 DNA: TGCAGTGCTAGATTGTCGGGGCAGCCCCAAGAGACCCAGTACTTC
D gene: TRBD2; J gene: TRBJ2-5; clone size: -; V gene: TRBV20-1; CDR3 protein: CSASSGGARETQYF; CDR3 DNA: TGCAGTGCCTCTAGCGGGGGGGCCCGGGAGACCCAGTACTTC
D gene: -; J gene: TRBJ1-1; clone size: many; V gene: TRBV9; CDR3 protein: CASSDNPERGIMNTEAFF; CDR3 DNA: TGTGCCAGCAGCGACAACCCAGAAAGGGGGATAATGAACACTGAAGCTTTCTTT
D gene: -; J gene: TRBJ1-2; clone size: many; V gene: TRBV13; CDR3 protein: CASLTRRRKGRGNYGYTF; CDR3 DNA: TGTGCCAGCTTGACCCGCCGCAGGAAGGGAAGAGGGAACTATGGCTACACCTTC
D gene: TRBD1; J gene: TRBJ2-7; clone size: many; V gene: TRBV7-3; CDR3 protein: CASSLGTGYEQYF; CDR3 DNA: TGTGCCAGCAGCCTAGGGACAGGCTACGAGCAGTACTTC
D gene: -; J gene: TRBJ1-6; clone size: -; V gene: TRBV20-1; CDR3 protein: CSARQGLDSPLHF; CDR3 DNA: TGCAGTGCTAGGCAGGGTCTTGATTCACCCCTCCACTTT
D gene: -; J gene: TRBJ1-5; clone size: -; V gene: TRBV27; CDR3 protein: CASSTRDGGNQPQHF; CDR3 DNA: TGTGCCAGCAGTACCCGGGACGGAGGCAATCAGCCCCAGCATTTT
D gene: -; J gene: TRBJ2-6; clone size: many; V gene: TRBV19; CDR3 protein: CATQETWRSSGANVLTF; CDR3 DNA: TGTGCCACCCAGGAGACCTGGAGGTCTTCTGGGGCCAACGTCCTGACTTTC
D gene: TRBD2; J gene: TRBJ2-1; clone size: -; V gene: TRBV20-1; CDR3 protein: CSASGGLDYYNEQFF; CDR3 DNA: TGCAGTGCTAGCGGGGGACTAGATTACTATAATGAGCAGTTCTTC
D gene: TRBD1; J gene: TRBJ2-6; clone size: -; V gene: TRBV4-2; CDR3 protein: CASRRLPGQGAGANVLTF; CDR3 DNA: TGTGCCAGCAGAAGATTACCGGGACAGGGGGCTGGGGCCAACGTCCTGACTTTC
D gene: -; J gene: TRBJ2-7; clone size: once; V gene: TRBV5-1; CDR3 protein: CASSSSAEGPYEQYF; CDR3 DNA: TGCGCCAGCAGCTCCTCAGCGGAGGGGCCCTACGAGCAGTACTTC
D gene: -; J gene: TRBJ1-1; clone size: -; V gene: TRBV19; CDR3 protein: CASSIDLWANTEAFF; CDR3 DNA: TGTGCCAGTAGTATAGATCTCTGGGCGAACACTGAAGCTTTCTTT
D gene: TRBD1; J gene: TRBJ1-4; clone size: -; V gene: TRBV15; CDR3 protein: CATSRTPGTGDEKLFF; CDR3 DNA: TGTGCCACCAGCAGGACTCCGGGGACAGGAGATGAAAAACTGTTTTTT
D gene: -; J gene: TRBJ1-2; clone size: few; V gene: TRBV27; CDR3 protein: CASSLRVFNYGYTF; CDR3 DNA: TGTGCCAGCAGTTTGCGAGTCTTTAACTATGGCTACACCTTC
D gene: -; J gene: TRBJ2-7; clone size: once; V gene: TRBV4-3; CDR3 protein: CASSQELRTRGVVYF; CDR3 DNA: TGCGCCAGCAGCCAAGAACTTCGGACGCGTGGTGTCGTTTACTTC
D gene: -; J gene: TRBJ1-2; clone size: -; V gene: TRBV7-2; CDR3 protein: CASSSIRGSGGYTF; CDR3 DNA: TGTGCCAGCAGCTCGATACGGGGGTCGGGGGGCTACACCTTC
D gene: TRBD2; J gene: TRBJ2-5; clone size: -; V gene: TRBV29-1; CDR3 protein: CSPSSGETQYF; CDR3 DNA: TGCAGCCCTTCTAGCGGGGAGACCCAGTACTTC
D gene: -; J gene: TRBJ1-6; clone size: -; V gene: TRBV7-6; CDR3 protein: CASSLAGRGRGSPLHF; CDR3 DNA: TGTGCCAGCAGCTTAGCGGGCAGGGGAAGGGGATCACCCCTCCACTTT
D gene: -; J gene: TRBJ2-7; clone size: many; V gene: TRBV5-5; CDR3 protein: CASSWRGHPKVEQYF; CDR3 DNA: TGTGCCAGCAGCTGGAGAGGACATCCGAAGGTCGAGCAGTACTTC
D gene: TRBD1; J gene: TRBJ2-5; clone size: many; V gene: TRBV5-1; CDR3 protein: CASSLDRGGETQYF; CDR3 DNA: TGCGCCAGCAGCTTGGACAGGGGTGGGGAGACCCAGTACTTC
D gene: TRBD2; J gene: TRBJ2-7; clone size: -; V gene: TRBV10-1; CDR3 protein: CASSENLADPYEQYF; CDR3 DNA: TGCGCCAGCAGTGAGAACCTAGCGGATCCCTACGAGCAGTACTTC
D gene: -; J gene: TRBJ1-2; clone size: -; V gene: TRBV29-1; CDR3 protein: CSVNPRLYGYTF; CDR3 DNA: TGCAGCGTTAATCCCCGCCTCTATGGCTACACCTTC
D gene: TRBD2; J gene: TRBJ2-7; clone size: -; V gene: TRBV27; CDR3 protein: CASKGLAVSYEQYF; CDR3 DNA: TGTGCCAGCAAAGGGCTAGCGGTCTCCTACGAGCAGTACTTC
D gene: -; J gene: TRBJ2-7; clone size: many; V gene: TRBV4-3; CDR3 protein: CASSQDGGRSYEQYF; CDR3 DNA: TGCGCCAGCAGCCAAGACGGGGGCCGCTCCTACGAGCAGTACTTC
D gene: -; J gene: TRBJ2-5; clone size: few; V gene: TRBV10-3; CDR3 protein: CAISAGAKAFQETQYF; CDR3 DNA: TGTGCCATCTCGGCGGGGGCCAAAGCCTTCCAAGAGACCCAGTACTTC
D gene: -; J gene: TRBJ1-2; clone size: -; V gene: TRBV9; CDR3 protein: CATSGSGYGYTF; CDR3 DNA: TGTGCCACCTCGGGCAGTGGCTATGGCTACACCTTC
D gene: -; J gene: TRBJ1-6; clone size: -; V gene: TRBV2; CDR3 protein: CASSLRGTYNSPLHF; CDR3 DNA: TGTGCCAGCAGTCTTCGGGGAACCTATAATTCACCCCTCCACTTT
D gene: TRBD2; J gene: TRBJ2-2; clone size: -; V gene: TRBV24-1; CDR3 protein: CATSNRGGRELFF; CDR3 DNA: TGTGCCACCAGCAACCGGGGGGGACGGGAGCTGTTTTTT
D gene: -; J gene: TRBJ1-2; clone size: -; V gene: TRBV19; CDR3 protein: CASSILGAGYTF; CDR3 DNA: TGTGCCAGTAGTATATTGGGCGCTGGCTACACCTTC
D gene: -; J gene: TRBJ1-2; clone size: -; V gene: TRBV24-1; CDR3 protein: CATSYPLDRHDGYTF; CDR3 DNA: TGTGCCACCAGTTATCCTCTCGACAGACACGATGGCTACACCTTC
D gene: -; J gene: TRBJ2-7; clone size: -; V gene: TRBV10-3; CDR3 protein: CAISESIDYEQYF; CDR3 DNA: TGTGCCATCAGTGAGTCGATCGACTACGAGCAGTACTTC
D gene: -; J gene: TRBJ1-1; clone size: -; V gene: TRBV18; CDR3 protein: CASSPLGRSNTEAFF; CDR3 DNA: TGTGCCAGCTCACCATTGGGCAGATCGAACACTGAAGCTTTCTTT